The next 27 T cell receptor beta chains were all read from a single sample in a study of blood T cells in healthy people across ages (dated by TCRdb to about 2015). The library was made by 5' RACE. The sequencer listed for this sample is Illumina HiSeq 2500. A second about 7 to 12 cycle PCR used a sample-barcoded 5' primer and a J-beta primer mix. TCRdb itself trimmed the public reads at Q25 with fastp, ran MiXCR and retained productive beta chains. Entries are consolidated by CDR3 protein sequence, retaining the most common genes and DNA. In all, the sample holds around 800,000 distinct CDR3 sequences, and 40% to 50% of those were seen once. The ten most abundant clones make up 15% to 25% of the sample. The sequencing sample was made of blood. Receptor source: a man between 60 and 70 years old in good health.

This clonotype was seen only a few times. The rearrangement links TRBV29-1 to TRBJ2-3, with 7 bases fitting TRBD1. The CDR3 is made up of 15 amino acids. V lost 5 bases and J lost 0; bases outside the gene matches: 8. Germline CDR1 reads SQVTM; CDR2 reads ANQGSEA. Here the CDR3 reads CSVSLGGQSTDTQYF. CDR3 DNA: TGCAGCGTTAGTTTAGGGGGACAGAGCACAGATACGCAGTATTTT.

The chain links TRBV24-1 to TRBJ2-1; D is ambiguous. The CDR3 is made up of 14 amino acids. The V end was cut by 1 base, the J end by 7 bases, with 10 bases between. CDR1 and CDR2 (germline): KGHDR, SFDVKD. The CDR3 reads CATSDFRPDNEQFF. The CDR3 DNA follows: TGTGCCACCAGTGATTTTAGGCCAGATAATGAGCAGTTCTTC.

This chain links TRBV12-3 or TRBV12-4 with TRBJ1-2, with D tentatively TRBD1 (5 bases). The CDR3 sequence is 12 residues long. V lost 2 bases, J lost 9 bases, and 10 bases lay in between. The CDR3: CASSLSLGRYTF. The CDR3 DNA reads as TGTGCCAGCAGTTTAAGTCTGGGACGCTACACCTTC.

CDR3 sequence: CASSQDPRSAEAFF. The CDR3 coding sequence is TGCGCCAGCAGCCAAGATCCCAGGAGCGCTGAAGCTTTCTTT. The gene calls are TRBV4-1 and TRBJ1-1; no firm D call. Germline V gene lookup returns CDR1 MGHRA and CDR2 YSYEKL. The V end lost 0 bases, the J end lost 6 bases, and 11 bases lay between the germline ends. The CDR3 is 14 residues long.

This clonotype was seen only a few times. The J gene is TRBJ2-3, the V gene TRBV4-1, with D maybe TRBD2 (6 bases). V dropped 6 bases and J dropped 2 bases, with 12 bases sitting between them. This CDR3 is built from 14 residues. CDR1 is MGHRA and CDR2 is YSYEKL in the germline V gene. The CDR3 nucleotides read TGCGCCAGCAGGGAGGGGCAAGCCACAGATACGCAGTATTTT. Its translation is CASREGQATDTQYF.

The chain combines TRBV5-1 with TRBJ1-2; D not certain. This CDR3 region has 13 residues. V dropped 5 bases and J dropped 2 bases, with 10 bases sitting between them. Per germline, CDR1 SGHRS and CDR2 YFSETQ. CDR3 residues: CASRQDTNYGYTF. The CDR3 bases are TGCGCCAGCAGGCAAGATACAAACTATGGCTACACCTTC.

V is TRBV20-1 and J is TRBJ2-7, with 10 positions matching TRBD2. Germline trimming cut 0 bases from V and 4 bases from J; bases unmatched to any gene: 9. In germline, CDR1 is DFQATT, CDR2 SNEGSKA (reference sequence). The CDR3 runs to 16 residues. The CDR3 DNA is TGCAGTGCTAGAGATGCGGCAGCGGGGGGGCTATACGAGCAGTACTTC. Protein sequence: CSARDAAAGGLYEQYF.

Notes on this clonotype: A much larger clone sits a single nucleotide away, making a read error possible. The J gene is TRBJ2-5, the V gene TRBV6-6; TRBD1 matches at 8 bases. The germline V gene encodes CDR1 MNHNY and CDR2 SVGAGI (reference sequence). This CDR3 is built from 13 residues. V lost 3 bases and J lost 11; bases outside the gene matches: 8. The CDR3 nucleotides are TGTGCCAGCAGTTATGAGACAGGGGATGAGCAGTACTTC. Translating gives CASSYETGDEQYF.

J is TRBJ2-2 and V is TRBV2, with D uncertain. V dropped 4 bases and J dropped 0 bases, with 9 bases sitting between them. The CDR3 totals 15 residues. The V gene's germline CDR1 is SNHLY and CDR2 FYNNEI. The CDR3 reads CASSGSTTNTGELFF. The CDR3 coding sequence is TGTGCCAGCAGTGGGAGTACTACGAACACCGGGGAGCTGTTTTTT.

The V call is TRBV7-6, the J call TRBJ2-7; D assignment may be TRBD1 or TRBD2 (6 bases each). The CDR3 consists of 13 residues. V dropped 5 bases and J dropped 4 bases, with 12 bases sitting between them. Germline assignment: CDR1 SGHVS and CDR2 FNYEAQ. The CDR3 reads CASSMEGGYEQYF. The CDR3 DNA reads TGTGCCAGCAGCATGGAAGGGGGGTACGAGCAGTACTTC.

The CDR3 DNA is TGTGCCAGCAGCTTGTTGAGTTTCCAGGCTGGAGGCTACACCTTC. This codes for CASSLLSFQAGGYTF. The V and J genes are TRBV5-5 and TRBJ1-2; D gene uncertain. V shed 1 base and J shed 8 bases, with 18 bases lying between them. The CDR3 runs to 15 residues. CDR1 is SGHKS and CDR2 is YYEKEE in the germline V gene (reference sequence).

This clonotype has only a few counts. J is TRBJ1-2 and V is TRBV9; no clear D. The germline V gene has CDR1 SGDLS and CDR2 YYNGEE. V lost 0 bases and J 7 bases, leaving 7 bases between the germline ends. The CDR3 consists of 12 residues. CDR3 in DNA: TGTGCCAGCAGCGTAGCTGGGTTTGGCTACACCTTC. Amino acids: CASSVAGFGYTF. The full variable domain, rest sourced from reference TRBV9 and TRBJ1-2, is DSGVTQTPKHLITATGQRVTLRCSPRSGDLSVYWYQQSLDQGLQFLIQYYNGEERAKGNILERFSAQQFPDLHSELNLSSLELGDSALYFCASSVAGFGYTFGSGTRLTVV.

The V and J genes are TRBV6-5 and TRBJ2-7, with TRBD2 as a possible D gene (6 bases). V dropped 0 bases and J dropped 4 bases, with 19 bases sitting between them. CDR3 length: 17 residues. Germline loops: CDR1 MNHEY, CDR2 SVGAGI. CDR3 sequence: CASSYSASVGKGYEQYF. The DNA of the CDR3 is TGTGCCAGCAGTTACTCCGCTAGCGTGGGCAAAGGGTACGAGCAGTACTTC.

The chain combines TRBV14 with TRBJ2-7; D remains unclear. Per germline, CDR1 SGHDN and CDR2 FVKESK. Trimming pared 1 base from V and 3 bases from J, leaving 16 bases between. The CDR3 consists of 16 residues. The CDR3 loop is CASSQGQGLGYYEQYF. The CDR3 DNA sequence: TGTGCCAGCAGCCAAGGCCAAGGGCTTGGTTACTACGAGCAGTACTTC.

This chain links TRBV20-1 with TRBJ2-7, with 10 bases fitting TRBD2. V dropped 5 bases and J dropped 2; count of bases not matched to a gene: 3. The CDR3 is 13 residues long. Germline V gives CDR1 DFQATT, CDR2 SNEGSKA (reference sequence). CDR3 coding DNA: TGCAGTGCTGGACTAGCGGCCACCTACGAGCAGTACTTC. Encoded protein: CSAGLAATYEQYF.

This CDR3 is CATSNPRAPETQYF. The CDR3 nucleotides are TGTGCCACCAGCAACCCACGCGCCCCAGAGACCCAGTACTTC. This chain joins TRBV15 and TRBJ2-5; D call uncertain. The ends were cut back, 4 bases at V and 4 bases at J, with 13 bases in the middle. CDR1 LNHNV and CDR2 YYDKDF come from the germline V gene (reference sequence). CDR3 length: 14 amino acids.

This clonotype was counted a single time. As DNA, the CDR3 is TGTGCCAGCAGCCCCACAGGGGGCATTACCGGGGAGCTGTTTTTT. It yields the protein CASSPTGGITGELFF. This chain uses TRBV12-3 or TRBV12-4 with TRBJ2-2; 9 nucleotides agree with TRBD1. Trimming cost V 6 bases and J 5 bases; bases outside gene matches: 7. The CDR3 extends over 15 amino acids.

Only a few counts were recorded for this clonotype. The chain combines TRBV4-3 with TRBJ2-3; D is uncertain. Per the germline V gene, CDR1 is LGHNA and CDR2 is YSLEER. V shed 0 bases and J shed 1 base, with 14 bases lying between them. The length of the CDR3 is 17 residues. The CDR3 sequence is CASSQDVVMVRTDTQYF. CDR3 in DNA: TGCGCCAGCAGCCAAGATGTGGTGATGGTTCGCACAGATACGCAGTATTTT.

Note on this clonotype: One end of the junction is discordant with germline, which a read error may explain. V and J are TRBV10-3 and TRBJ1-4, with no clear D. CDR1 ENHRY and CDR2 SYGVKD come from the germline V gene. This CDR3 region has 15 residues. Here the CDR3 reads CAISESRQESERLFF. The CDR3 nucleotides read TGTGCCATCAGTGAGTCCCGACAAGAGAGCGAAAGACTGTTTTTT.

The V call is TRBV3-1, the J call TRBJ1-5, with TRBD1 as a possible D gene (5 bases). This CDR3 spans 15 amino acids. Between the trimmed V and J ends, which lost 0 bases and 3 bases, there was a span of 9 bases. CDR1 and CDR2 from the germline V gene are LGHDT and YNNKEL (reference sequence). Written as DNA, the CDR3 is TGTGCCAGCAGCCAAGATGGGGGGTACAATCAGCCCCAGCATTTT. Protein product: CASSQDGGYNQPQHF.

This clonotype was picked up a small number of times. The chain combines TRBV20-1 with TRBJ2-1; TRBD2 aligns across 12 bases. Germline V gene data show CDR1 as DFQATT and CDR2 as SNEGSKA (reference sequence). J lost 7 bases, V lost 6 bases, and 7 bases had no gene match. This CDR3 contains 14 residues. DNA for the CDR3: TGCAGTGCACCCACTAGCGGGGGGACGAATGAGCAGTTCTTC. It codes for CSAPTSGGTNEQFF.

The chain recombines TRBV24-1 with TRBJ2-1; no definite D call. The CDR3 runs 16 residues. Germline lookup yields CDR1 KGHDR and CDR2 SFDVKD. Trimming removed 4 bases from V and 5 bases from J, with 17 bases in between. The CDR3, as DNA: TGTGCCACCAGTGACCCTACATCGGGCGGACACAATGAGCAGTTCTTC. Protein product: CATSDPTSGGHNEQFF.

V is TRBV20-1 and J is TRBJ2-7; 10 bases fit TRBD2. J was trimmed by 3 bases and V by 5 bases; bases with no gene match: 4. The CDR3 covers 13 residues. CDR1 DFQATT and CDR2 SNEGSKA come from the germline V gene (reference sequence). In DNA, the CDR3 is TGCAGTGCTCGGAGCGGGGGGGACTACGAGCAGTACTTC. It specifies CSARSGGDYEQYF.

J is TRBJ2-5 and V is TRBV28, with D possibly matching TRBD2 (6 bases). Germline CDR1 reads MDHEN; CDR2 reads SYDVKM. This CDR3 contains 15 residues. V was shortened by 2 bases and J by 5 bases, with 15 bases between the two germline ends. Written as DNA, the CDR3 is TGTGCCAGCAGTTTACTCTGGGGGGTCGGTGAGACCCAGTACTTC. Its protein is CASSLLWGVGETQYF.

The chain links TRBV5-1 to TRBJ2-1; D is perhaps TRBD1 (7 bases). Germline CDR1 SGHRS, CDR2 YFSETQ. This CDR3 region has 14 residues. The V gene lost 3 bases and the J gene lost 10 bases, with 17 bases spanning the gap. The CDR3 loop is CASSWRGPWNEQFF. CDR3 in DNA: TGCGCCAGCAGCTGGAGGGGGCCGTGGAACGAGCAGTTCTTC.

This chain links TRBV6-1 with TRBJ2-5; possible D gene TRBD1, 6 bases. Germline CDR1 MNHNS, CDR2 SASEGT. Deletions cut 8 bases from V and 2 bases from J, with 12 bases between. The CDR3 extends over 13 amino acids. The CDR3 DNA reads TGTGCCAGCGCTTGGACAGTTCAAGAGACCCAGTACTTC. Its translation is CASAWTVQETQYF.

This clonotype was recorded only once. Here the CDR3 DNA reads TGTGCCAGCAGCGTGCAGGACAACTACGAGCAGTACTTC. Protein sequence: CASSVQDNYEQYF. This chain connects TRBV13 to TRBJ2-5; a weak D match, TRBD1 (5 bases). The better agreement between TRBJ2-7 and the DNA end casts doubt on the J call. This CDR3 has 13 residues. CDR1 and CDR2 from the germline V gene are PRHDT and FYEKMQ (reference sequence).